This TCR beta chain comes out of a study of cytomegalovirus exposure and HLA in healthy donors. The ends lost 3 bases at V and 0 bases at J; junction bases unmatched: 1. The germline V gene encodes CDR1 LNHDA and CDR2 SQIVND (reference sequence). The CDR3 has 15 residues. PCR employed 60 Vbeta and 13 Jbeta primers. Here immunoSEQ multiplex PCR was the method, and the copy in TCRdb shows in-frame clones only, minus some. This sample has roughly 150,000 clones; roughly 65% occur once, and the top ten carry about 4.5%. This clone was seen once. Sequenced material: PBMCs. This chain joins TRBV19 and TRBJ1-5, with 8 nucleotides matching TRBD1. This receptor was taken from a man younger than 35 in good health and CMV-seropositive. The CDR3 nucleotides are TGTGCCAGTAGTATTACAGGGGGTAGCAATCAGCCCCAGCATTTT. Translating it yields CASSITGGSNQPQHF.